What follows are 22 T cell receptor beta chains derived from one specimen sequenced in a study of blood T cell repertoires in COVID-19. Method: immunoSEQ multiplex PCR; TCRdb's copy keeps in-frame clones and lacks some. The sample lists fewer than 100,000 clones, 86% occurring once. The sequencing sample was made of peripheral blood. The receptor source for this set is a man aged 50-59 years with acute or convalescent COVID-19.

The gene calls are TRBV7-9 and TRBJ2-7; 7 positions agree with TRBD1. Losses at the gene ends were 4 bases for V and 1 base for J; bases not matched to a gene: 4. CDR1 SEHNR and CDR2 FQNEAQ come from the germline V gene (reference sequence). This CDR3 is built from 14 residues. In nucleotides, the CDR3 is TGTGCCAGCAGCTCTACGGGACAGTCCTACGAGCAGTACTTC. Translation gives CASSSTGQSYEQYF.

The gene calls are TRBV11-2 and TRBJ2-1; 7 bases match TRBD1. Germline CDR1 is SGHAT and CDR2 is FQNNGV. V dropped 4 bases and J dropped 4; count of bases not matched to a gene: 13. This CDR3 region has 17 residues. The CDR3 region has the DNA TGTGCCAGCAGCTCCACAGTACAGGCAGGGGGATACAATGAGCAGTTCTTC. Protein: CASSSTVQAGGYNEQFF.

Only one count was recorded for this clone. The chain uses TRBV7-3 and TRBJ2-3; the D gene is possibly TRBD1 (6 bases). CDR1 is SGHTA, CDR2 FQGTGA, per germline. Trimming cost V 5 bases and J 0 bases, with 18 bases left between them. There are 17 residues in the CDR3. CDR3: CASSQGFQSPSTDTQYF. The DNA for the CDR3 is TGTGCCAGCAGCCAGGGGTTCCAGAGCCCGAGCACAGATACGCAGTATTTT.

The genes are TRBV10-3 and TRBJ1-2; tentatively, D is TRBD1 (6 bases). Per germline, CDR1 ENHRY and CDR2 SYGVKD. V was cut by 0 bases and J by 6 bases, with 8 bases left in between. The CDR3 has 13 amino acids. CDR3 nucleotide sequence: TGTGCCATCAGTGAGTCGTCAGGGGATGGCTACACCTTC. Translated, it gives CAISESSGDGYTF.

The gene calls are TRBV19 and TRBJ1-1, with 8 positions matching TRBD1. The V and J ends lost 6 bases and 1 base, in that order; junction bases with no gene match: 7. Germline V lookup: CDR1 LNHDA, CDR2 SQIVND (reference sequence). The CDR3 is 15 residues long. As DNA, the CDR3 is TGTGCCAGTAGGACAGGGGCCGCTACGAACACTGAAGCTTTCTTT. Protein sequence: CASRTGAATNTEAFF.

This chain uses TRBV19 with TRBJ2-2, with 7 positions matching TRBD2. CDR1 LNHDA and CDR2 SQIVND come from the germline V gene (reference sequence). J lost 0 bases, V lost 5 bases, and 9 bases had no gene match. The CDR3 spans 17 residues. The CDR3 DNA is TGTGCCAGTAGTCCGGGCGGGAGTGTAACGAACACCGGGGAGCTGTTTTTT. This codes for CASSPGGSVTNTGELFF.

This clone showed up just a few times. This CDR3 is CASSQSSTGRNPGNTIYF. The CDR3 DNA reads as TGTGCCAGCAGCCAGTCTTCGACAGGACGGAATCCTGGAAACACCATATATTTT. The rearrangement joins TRBV3-1 (or the pseudogene TRBV3-2) to TRBJ1-3; D may be TRBD1 (6 bases). From germline, CDR1 is LGHDT and CDR2 YNNKEL (reference sequence). CDR3 length: 18 residues. V was pared by 3 bases and J by 2 bases, with 20 bases between.

This chain connects TRBV2 to TRBJ2-7; D is possibly TRBD2 (5 bases). The CDR3 is 11 residues long. Trimming pared 6 bases from V and 6 bases from J, leaving 9 bases between. The germline V gene encodes CDR1 SNHLY and CDR2 FYNNEI. The CDR3 loop reads CASSRTVEQYF. The CDR3 DNA reads as TGTGCCAGCAGCCGGACTGTCGAGCAGTACTTC.

V is TRBV3-1 (or the pseudogene TRBV3-2) and J is TRBJ1-1, with D unclear. This CDR3 comprises 16 residues. Trimming took 4 bases from V and 2 from J, leaving 17 bases between them. Germline V gives CDR1 LGHDT, CDR2 YNNKEL (reference sequence). This chain's CDR3 is CASSRIQWNENTEAFF. The CDR3 nucleotides read TGTGCCAGCAGCCGAATACAGTGGAATGAAAACACTGAAGCTTTCTTT.

This rearrangement joins TRBV29-1 to TRBJ1-1, with D unresolved. V was cut by 4 bases and J by 2 bases, with 11 bases left in between. The CDR3 contains 13 residues. Germline V gene sequence: CDR1 SQVTM, CDR2 ANQGSEA. In DNA form, the CDR3 reads TGCAGCGTTGGCAGAGGAGGAAACACTGAAGCTTTCTTT. This sequence encodes CSVGRGGNTEAFF.

The rearrangement joins TRBV9 to TRBJ2-3; tentatively, D is TRBD2 (6 bases). Trimming removed 0 bases from V and 9 bases from J, with 11 bases in between. The CDR3 is made up of 13 amino acids. The germline CDR1 and CDR2 sequences are SGDLS and YYNGEE. The CDR3 loop reads CASSVAAGRTQYF. The CDR3 DNA sequence: TGTGCCAGCAGCGTAGCCGCAGGGAGGACGCAGTATTTT.

The rearrangement joins TRBV6-6 to TRBJ1-2, with D perhaps TRBD1 (5 bases). The CDR3 runs 16 residues. Trimming stripped 3 bases from V and 1 base from J, with 15 bases between. Germline CDR1 MNHNY, CDR2 SVGAGI (reference sequence). The CDR3 region is CASSYTGDSLNYGYTF. In DNA form, the CDR3 reads TGTGCCAGCAGTTATACGGGGGACTCCCTTAACTATGGCTACACCTTC.

The chain links TRBV9 to TRBJ1-2; 8 bases are a match to TRBD1. CDR3 size: 14 residues. V lost 0 bases, J lost 8 bases, and 6 bases stayed unmatched. Looked up from germline, CDR1 is SGDLS and CDR2 is YYNGEE. Here the CDR3 DNA reads TGTGCCAGCAGCGTAGAGACAGGGGTAGAGGGCTACACCTTC. Protein sequence: CASSVETGVEGYTF.

The chain employs TRBV27 and TRBJ1-1; D is possibly TRBD1 (6 bases). The CDR3 has 14 residues. The germline V and J ends were trimmed by 6 bases and 4 bases, with 15 bases remaining between them. Germline CDR1 and CDR2: MNHEY and SMNVEV (reference sequence). Here the CDR3 DNA reads TGTGCCAGCAGGATAACAGGGCCCGGCACTGAAGCTTTCTTT. It specifies CASRITGPGTEAFF.

This clone came up once. The rearrangement links TRBV28 to TRBJ2-3, with D possibly TRBD2 on 5 matching bases. The CDR3 length is 17 residues. Germline-derived CDR1 and CDR2 are MDHEN and SYDVKM. The germline V and J ends were trimmed by 1 base and 0 bases, with 14 bases remaining between them. DNA of the CDR3: TGTGCCAGCAGTTTATCTCTAGCAGTCTTTAGCACAGATACGCAGTATTTT. Its translation: CASSLSLAVFSTDTQYF.

The rearrangement uses TRBV7-9 and TRBJ1-2, with 8 nucleotides matching TRBD1. The CDR3 totals 15 residues. Germline-derived CDR1 and CDR2 are SEHNR and FQNEAQ (reference sequence). Trimming removed 4 bases from V and 3 bases from J; junction bases left unmatched: 7. CDR3 sequence (DNA): TGTGCCAGCAGCTCGCAGGGGGCGCGGGACTATGGCTACACCTTC. Encoded protein: CASSSQGARDYGYTF.

This clone was counted a few times. The chain uses TRBV4-1 and TRBJ2-7; TRBD1 matches 7 bases. Germline V lookup: CDR1 MGHRA, CDR2 YSYEKL. V lost 8 bases to trimming and J lost 3 bases; unmatched junction nucleotides: 10. This CDR3 spans 14 amino acids. This chain's CDR3 is CASSDRRQGYEQYF. CDR3 DNA: TGCGCCAGCTCCGACAGGCGACAGGGCTACGAGCAGTACTTC.

This chain connects TRBV19 to TRBJ2-1; no clear D. Germline CDR1 LNHDA, CDR2 SQIVND (reference sequence). There are 14 residues in the CDR3. Deletions cut 6 bases from V and 7 bases from J, with 16 bases between. In DNA form, the CDR3 reads TGTGCCAGTAGCTCCTCGGGTTACACGAATGAGCAGTTCTTC. Its protein is CASSSSGYTNEQFF.

CDR3 nucleotides: TGTGCCAGCAGTGAAGGGTATAGGGGGAACACTGAAGCTTTCTTT. This sequence encodes CASSEGYRGNTEAFF. This chain connects TRBV6-1 to TRBJ1-1, with a weak D call TRBD1 (5 bases). V lost 1 base and J 1 base, leaving 10 bases between the germline ends. From germline, CDR1 is MNHNS and CDR2 SASEGT. The CDR3 runs 15 residues.

The chain carries TRBV6-4 and TRBJ1-2; a weak D match, TRBD1 (5 bases). Trimming removed 6 bases from V and 4 bases from J, with 15 bases in between. The CDR3 runs to 14 residues. Looked up from germline, CDR1 is MRHNA and CDR2 is SNTAGT. CDR3 sequence (DNA): TGTGCCAGCAGCGATACAGGATCCGCCTATGGCTACACCTTC. Translation gives CASSDTGSAYGYTF.

The rearrangement joins TRBV5-4 to TRBJ1-2; a possible D gene is TRBD1 (6 bases). Trimming shortened V by 2 bases and J by 4 bases, and 12 bases separated the two germline ends. The CDR3 sequence is 14 residues long. Germline V lookup: CDR1 SGHNT, CDR2 YYREEE (reference sequence). The CDR3 region is CASSFDRSSYGYTF. DNA of the CDR3: TGTGCCAGCAGCTTCGACAGGTCCTCCTATGGCTACACCTTC.

The rearrangement joins TRBV5-1 to TRBJ2-2; possible D gene TRBD2, 5 bases. The CDR3 spans 14 residues. With 2 bases removed from V and 7 bases from J, the gap between germline ends came to 12 bases. Germline CDR1 reads SGHRS; CDR2 reads YFSETQ. The CDR3 is CASSFEGTDGELFF. The DNA of the CDR3 is TGCGCCAGCAGCTTTGAGGGAACGGACGGGGAGCTGTTTTTT.